This TCR beta chain came from a study of blood T cell repertoires in COVID-19. The CDR3 is 15 amino acids. CDR1 and CDR2 (germline): KGHSH, LQKENI. Between the trimmed V and J ends, which lost 3 bases and 0 bases, there was a span of 11 bases. The table came from immunoSEQ multiplex PCR; TCRdb's copy has only in-frame clones and leaves some out. The sample includes fewer than 400,000 clones, 85% to 95% of them seen just once. The origin of this receptor is a woman aged 25 to 39 who had been exposed to COVID-19. Material for sequencing was PBMCs or T cells enriched from blood (not recorded which). V usage is TRBV18 and J usage is TRBJ1-1; D is unresolved. CDR3: CASSPRREMNTEAFF. The DNA of the CDR3 is TGTGCCAGCTCACCCCGGCGGGAGATGAACACTGAAGCTTTCTTT. The whole variable domain, filled in from reference TRBV18 and TRBJ1-1, reads NAGVMQNPRHLVRRRGQEARLRCSPMKGHSHVYWYRQLPEEGLKFMVYLQKENIIDESGMPKERFSAEFPKEGPSILRIQQVVRGDSAAYFCASSPRREMNTEAFFGQGTRLTVV.